These T cell receptor beta chains were read from a single sample in a study of monozygotic twins with inflammatory bowel disease. TCRdb re-analyzed the 5' RACE reads; it lists each CDR3 protein once, without DNA. The sample has approximately 390,000 distinct CDR3 sequences. The specimen sequenced was blood. The origin of the receptors is a human donor with ulcerative colitis or Crohn's disease, or a healthy co-twin of an affected twin (not recorded which). CDR3s include the opening cysteine and the closing phenylalanine or tryptophan.

j_call v_call cdr3_aa
TRBJ2-3 TRBV13 CASSLAGGDLGTQYF
TRBJ2-5 TRBV28 CASSSALRRVQETQYF
TRBJ2-3 TRBV2 CASNGPAGTDTQYF
TRBJ2-7 TRBV27 CASTRASHPYEQYF
TRBJ1-2 TRBV15 CATSRDQAGAGGGYTF
TRBJ2-7 TRBV15 CATSRPRGTSSYEQYF
TRBJ2-5 TRBV5-1 CASSLDSRAGETQYF
TRBJ2-1 TRBV12-3/TRBV12-4 CASSLGRAGEQFF
TRBJ2-1 TRBV20-1 CSARDDGSSNEQFF
TRBJ2-6 TRBV4-1 CASSFLFPTETTGANVLTF
TRBJ1-5 TRBV15 CATSRDRLPQHF
TRBJ1-1 TRBV6-1 CASSEVKKKQAFF
TRBJ1-5 TRBV11-2 CASRGYSNQPQHF
TRBJ1-2 TRBV19 CASRQTYGYTF
TRBJ1-4 TRBV5-1 CASSPLQEMKGTNEKLFF